The clone carrying this T cell receptor (beta chain) was recorded many times. The antigen is undetermined. These data come from a study of T cells in Graves' hyperthyroidism and ophthalmopathy. The investigators amplified TCR beta CDR3 regions from RNA transcripts. The TCR CDR3 was amplified in a first-round RT-PCR using the HTBI primer set. From the multiplex PCR reads, TCRdb called clonotypes with MiXCR, one entry per CDR3 protein. This table holds under 300,000 distinct CDR3 sequences, approximately 13% found once. General study results and limits: A 13 V-J signature model discriminated ophthalmopathy versus stable hyperthyroidism.

Germline CDR1 is KGHSH and CDR2 is LQKENI. V was clipped by 3 bases and J by 4 bases; unmatched bases: 9. The CDR3 runs 16 residues. The chain couples TRBV18 to TRBJ1-1; 9 nucleotides agree with TRBD1. Material for sequencing was blood. The TCR comes from a woman aged 40 to 50 with Graves' hyperthyroidism. The CDR3 DNA reads TGTGCCAGCTCACCCGCGCGGACAGGGGTGAGCACTGAAGCTTTCTTT. Amino acid sequence: CASSPARTGVSTEAFF.